This T cell receptor (beta chain) is from a study of OX40 agonist ivuxolimab in advanced cancers. Study observations and caveats: CD4+ and CD8+ blood T cells expanded clonally by week 6 at 0.1 to 3.0 mg/kg.

Between the trimmed V and J ends, which lost 5 bases and 0 bases, there was a span of 12 bases. Germline V gene sequence: CDR1 SGHNT, CDR2 YENEEA. The CDR3 runs 15 residues. Clones were sequenced by immunoSEQ multiplex PCR, and TCRdb holds only the in-frame ones, with some missing. The sample records roughly 97,000 clones, 70% to 90% being singletons. Regarding this clone: Its antigen is unknown.

The source material was CD4+ or CD8+ T cells sorted from blood, sampled in a trial of the OX40 agonist ivuxolimab. The receptor comes from an adult with an advanced solid tumor such as melanoma, head and neck, liver or kidney cancer. This rearrangement joins TRBV11-3 to TRBJ2-3; a weak D match, TRBD1 (5 bases). This CDR3 is CASSIRVASTDTQYF. CDR3 nucleotide sequence: TGTGCCAGCAGCATCAGGGTGGCTAGCACAGATACGCAGTATTTT.